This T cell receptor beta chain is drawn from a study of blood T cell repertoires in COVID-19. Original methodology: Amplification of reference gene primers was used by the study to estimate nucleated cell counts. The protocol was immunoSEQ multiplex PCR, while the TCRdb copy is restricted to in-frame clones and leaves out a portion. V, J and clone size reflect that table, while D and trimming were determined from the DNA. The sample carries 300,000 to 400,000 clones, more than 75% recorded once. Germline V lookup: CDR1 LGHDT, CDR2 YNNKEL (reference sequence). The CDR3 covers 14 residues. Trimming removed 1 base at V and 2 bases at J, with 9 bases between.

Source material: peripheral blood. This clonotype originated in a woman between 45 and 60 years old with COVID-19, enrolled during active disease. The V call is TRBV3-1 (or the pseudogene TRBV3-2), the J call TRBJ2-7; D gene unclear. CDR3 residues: CASSQATRTYEQYF. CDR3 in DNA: TGTGCCAGCAGCCAAGCAACCAGAACCTACGAGCAGTACTTC.